Shown below are 31 T cell receptor beta chains from a single sample sequenced in a study of cytomegalovirus exposure and HLA in healthy donors. Amplification used 60 Vbeta primers and 13 Jbeta primers. Sequencing used immunoSEQ multiplex PCR; TCRdb keeps in-frame clones, though not all of them. The sample lists about 170,000 clones; approximately 59% were seen once. The sequencing input was PBMCs. The origin of the receptors is a middle-aged man in good health and CMV-seronegative.

This chain connects TRBV7-2 to TRBJ2-3, with TRBD2 matching over 12 bases. Germline V gene lookup returns CDR1 SGHTA and CDR2 FQGNSA. The CDR3 loop spans 16 amino acids. Germline trimming cut 5 bases from V and 5 bases from J; bases unmatched to any gene: 8. This CDR3 is CASSTSGGNRGDTQYF. CDR3 DNA sequence: TGTGCCAGCAGCACTAGCGGGGGGAACAGGGGAGATACGCAGTATTTT.

The chain uses TRBV28 and TRBJ1-2; D is undetermined. This CDR3 spans 13 amino acids. The V gene lost 5 bases and the J gene lost 5 bases, with 12 bases spanning the gap. Germline V CDR1 and CDR2: MDHEN, SYDVKM. The CDR3 region has the DNA TGTGCCAGCAGTGACGGTGGAGGTTATGGCTACACCTTC. Amino acids: CASSDGGGYGYTF.

The rearrangement joins TRBV11-3 to TRBJ2-1; 16 bases align to TRBD2. CDR1 and CDR2 from the germline V gene are SGHNT and YENEEA. This CDR3 contains 18 residues. V shed 1 base and J 6 bases; nucleotides not matched to a gene: 6. CDR3 nucleotide sequence: TGTGCCAGCAGCTTAGGCCCGGGACTAGCGGGGGGGCGCAATGAGCAGTTCTTC. Translated: CASSLGPGLAGGRNEQFF.

Comments on this clone: One end of the junction varies from germline; a read error may be responsible. The J gene is TRBJ2-1, the V gene TRBV7-9, with a weak D call TRBD2 (6 bases). The CDR3 covers 16 residues. The germline V gene encodes CDR1 SEHNR and CDR2 FQNEAQ (reference sequence). CDR3 nucleotides: TGTTCCAGCAGCTCCCCGGGGGTCCTTAGGGGAAATGAGCAGTTCTTC. As protein: CSSSSPGVLRGNEQFF.

This clone was detected only a few times. The chain is built from TRBV4-2 and TRBJ1-2, with 10 bases that match TRBD1. Germline lookup yields CDR1 LGHNA and CDR2 YNFKEQ. The CDR3 spans 14 residues. With V trimmed by 1 base and J by 8 bases, 4 bases remained unmatched. For the CDR3, the DNA is TGTGCCAGCAGCCAAGGGGAGACAGGGGGCGGCTACACCTTC. Translating it yields CASSQGETGGGYTF.

This sequence joins TRBV4-2 and TRBJ2-7, with TRBD2 as a possible D gene (6 bases). V dropped 0 bases and J dropped 0 bases, with 9 bases sitting between them. This CDR3 is 15 amino acids long. The germline gives CDR1 LGHNA, CDR2 YNFKEQ. The CDR3 sequence is CASSQDLGGSYEQYF. In DNA, the CDR3 is TGTGCCAGCAGCCAAGATTTGGGGGGCTCCTACGAGCAGTACTTC.

The chain joins TRBV29-1 to TRBJ2-1; 10 bases map to TRBD2. Looked up from germline, CDR1 is SQVTM and CDR2 is ANQGSEA. This CDR3 is built from 14 residues. V dropped 3 bases and J dropped 8; count of bases not matched to a gene: 7. CDR3 amino acids: CSVDGLAGVDEQFF. CDR3 sequence (DNA): TGCAGCGTTGACGGCCTAGCGGGAGTGGATGAGCAGTTCTTC.

This clone was seen a few times. Here the CDR3 DNA reads TGTGCCAGCAGCCACCTGAGGACAGAATCTTACGAGCAGTACTTC. Encoded protein: CASSHLRTESYEQYF. The J gene is TRBJ2-7, the V gene TRBV4-2, with TRBD1 as a possible D gene (6 bases). CDR3 length: 15 amino acids. CDR1 is LGHNA and CDR2 is YNFKEQ in the germline V gene. Deletions cut 3 bases from V and 4 bases from J, with 16 bases between.

This chain links TRBV27 with TRBJ1-2, with D possibly matching TRBD1 (5 bases). The CDR3 length is 14 residues. CDR1 MNHEY and CDR2 SMNVEV come from the germline V gene (reference sequence). Trimming removed 5 bases from V and 8 bases from J, with 18 bases in between. The CDR3 nucleotides are TGTGCCAGCAGTGATTGGGCAGGGTCCTCCGGCTACACCTTC. It translates to CASSDWAGSSGYTF.

The chain is built from TRBV27 and TRBJ2-2; no clear D. CDR1 is MNHEY, CDR2 SMNVEV, per germline (reference sequence). The V and J ends lost 3 bases and 5 bases respectively, with 7 bases between them. The CDR3 runs 13 residues. The CDR3 region has the DNA TGTGCCAGCAGTTTCGCCAGGACCGGGGAGCTGTTTTTT. Translating it yields CASSFARTGELFF.

This chain joins TRBV11-3 and TRBJ1-1; weak D call: TRBD1 (5 bases). V lost 3 bases and J lost 5, with 7 bases in between. The CDR3 totals 12 residues. Germline loops: CDR1 SGHNT, CDR2 YENEEA. CDR3 amino acids: CASSLGRTEAFF. DNA of the CDR3: TGTGCCAGCAGCTTGGGGCGGACTGAAGCTTTCTTT. Full variable domain (outside the CDR3, taken from reference TRBV11-3 and TRBJ1-1): EAGVVQSPRYKIIEKKQPVAFWCNPISGHNTLYWYLQNLGQGPELLIRYENEEAVDDSQLPKDRFSAERLKGVDSTLKIQPAELGDSAVYLCASSLGRTEAFFGQGTRLTVV.

This clone was seen more than once but under ten times. V is TRBV11-2 and J is TRBJ2-1; perhaps TRBD2 as D (5 bases). The CDR3 has 13 amino acids. Trimming shortened V by 5 bases and J by 4 bases, and 9 bases separated the two germline ends. Germline CDR1 and CDR2: SGHAT and FQNNGV. CDR3 in amino acids: CASSTDSYNEQFF. The CDR3 nucleotides read TGTGCCAGCAGCACGGACTCGTACAATGAGCAGTTCTTC.

This chain uses TRBV7-9 with TRBJ2-1; 9 bases line up with TRBD1. Germline assignment: CDR1 SEHNR and CDR2 FQNEAQ (reference sequence). Losses at the gene ends were 1 base for V and 8 bases for J; bases not matched to a gene: 6. The CDR3 loop spans 15 amino acids. The CDR3 nucleotides read TGTGCCAGCAGCTTAGTACAGGGGGCTTGGGATGAGCAGTTCTTC. This sequence encodes CASSLVQGAWDEQFF.

The chain carries TRBV4-3 and TRBJ1-2, with D maybe TRBD1 (6 bases). The CDR3 has 14 amino acids. V was pared by 3 bases and J by 10 bases, with 18 bases between. The germline V gene encodes CDR1 LGHNA and CDR2 YSLEER. CDR3 DNA sequence: TGCGCCAGCAGCCACGTACCGGACAGTGAGGACTACACCTTC. Its translation: CASSHVPDSEDYTF.

This clone turned up a few times. The rearrangement joins TRBV5-1 to TRBJ2-3; the match to TRBD2 covers 7 bases. Germline V gene data show CDR1 as SGHRS and CDR2 as YFSETQ. The CDR3 is 15 amino acids. Unmatched junction bases numbered 7, after V lost 5 bases and J lost 1 base. In DNA form, the CDR3 reads TGCGCCAGCAGAGGATGGCTAGCGGGCACAGATACGCAGTATTTT. Translation gives CASRGWLAGTDTQYF.

The chain employs TRBV19 and TRBJ2-7; 8 bases map to TRBD1. Trimming cost V 5 bases and J 0 bases; bases outside gene matches: 3. This CDR3 spans 14 amino acids. The germline CDR1 and CDR2 sequences are LNHDA and SQIVND (reference sequence). CDR3 nucleotide sequence: TGTGCCAGTAGTGTACAGGGGGTCTCCTACGAGCAGTACTTC. The encoded protein is CASSVQGVSYEQYF. The full variable domain, its missing parts supplied by reference TRBV19 and TRBJ2-7, is DGGITQSPKYLFRKEGQNVTLSCEQNLNHDAMYWYRQDPGQGLRLIYYSQIVNDFQKGDIAEGYSVSREKKESFPLTVTSAQKNPTAFYLCASSVQGVSYEQYFGPGTRLTVT.

The chain has TRBV19 and TRBJ2-5; 7 bases match TRBD2. J gave up 9 bases and V 3 bases, and 1 base lay outside the gene matches. Germline V gives CDR1 LNHDA, CDR2 SQIVND (reference sequence). The CDR3 totals 11 residues. CDR3 residues: CASSMGGSQYF. The CDR3 coding sequence is TGTGCCAGTAGTATGGGAGGGTCCCAGTACTTC.

The chain carries TRBV7-8 and TRBJ2-3, with 9 bases aligning to TRBD2. Germline V CDR1 and CDR2: SGHVS, FQNEAQ. The CDR3 contains 15 residues. Trimming took 2 bases from V and 6 from J; bases not matched to a gene: 6. CDR3 region: CASSLLAGTGDTQYF. CDR3 sequence (DNA): TGTGCCAGCAGCTTACTAGCGGGGACCGGGGATACGCAGTATTTT.

The chain's CDR3 is CASSIQDTQYF. Written as DNA, the CDR3 is TGTGCCAGTAGTATACAGGATACGCAGTATTTT. J is TRBJ2-3 and V is TRBV19; D not certain. V dropped 2 bases and J dropped 6 bases, with 3 bases sitting between them. This CDR3 comprises 11 residues. Germline CDR1 is LNHDA and CDR2 is SQIVND (reference sequence).

The genes are TRBV5-1 and TRBJ2-1, with TRBD2 identical over 8 bases. The germline V gene encodes CDR1 SGHRS and CDR2 YFSETQ. This CDR3 has 15 amino acids. With V trimmed by 5 bases and J by 7 bases, 11 bases remained unmatched. CDR3 DNA sequence: TGCGCCAGCAGATCTGACCCCTCGGGGGGGAATGAGCAGTTCTTC. This sequence encodes CASRSDPSGGNEQFF.

The chain links TRBV9 to TRBJ1-4; 9 bases align to TRBD1. The CDR3 has 16 residues. Trimming removed 3 bases from V and 8 bases from J; junction bases left unmatched: 11. The germline gives CDR1 SGDLS, CDR2 YYNGEE. CDR3 bases: TGTGCCAGCAGCGGTTCCCCGGGACAGGGAGGCGAAAAACTGTTTTTT. It translates to CASSGSPGQGGEKLFF.

The chain employs TRBV4-2 and TRBJ2-5, with 7 positions matching TRBD2. Germline V lookup: CDR1 LGHNA, CDR2 YNFKEQ. The CDR3 extends over 15 amino acids. V gave up 0 bases and J gave up 5 bases; unmatched junction bases: 6. The CDR3 loop is CASSQDPGGGETQYF. CDR3 bases: TGTGCCAGCAGCCAAGACCCTGGGGGAGGGGAGACCCAGTACTTC.

The chain employs TRBV4-3 and TRBJ2-1; TRBD1 is a possible D gene (5 bases). V lost 0 bases to trimming and J lost 10 bases, with 10 bases between them. CDR3 length: 13 amino acids. The germline V gene has CDR1 LGHNA and CDR2 YSLEER. The CDR3: CASSQEEQAEQFF. As DNA, the CDR3 is TGCGCCAGCAGCCAAGAGGAACAGGCAGAGCAGTTCTTC.

The chain carries TRBV15 and TRBJ1-4, with D possibly TRBD1 on 5 matching bases. The CDR3 covers 14 residues. The V end was cut by 4 bases, the J end by 7 bases, with 13 bases between. Germline V gives CDR1 LNHNV, CDR2 YYDKDF (reference sequence). DNA of the CDR3: TGTGCCACCAGCACCGGACTGGGGGGTGAAAAACTGTTTTTT. Translation: CATSTGLGGEKLFF.

This chain connects TRBV4-2 to TRBJ1-3; TRBD1 agrees at 9 bases. The CDR3 extends over 17 amino acids. Losses at the gene ends were 1 base for V and 4 bases for J; bases not matched to a gene: 8. The germline CDR1 and CDR2 sequences are LGHNA and YNFKEQ. The CDR3: CASSQVGGTGTGNTIYF. The DNA for the CDR3 is TGTGCCAGCAGCCAAGTAGGGGGGACAGGGACAGGAAACACCATATATTTT.

V is TRBV4-1 and J is TRBJ2-1; no firm D call. The germline V and J ends were trimmed by 3 bases and 5 bases, with 14 bases remaining between them. The CDR3 has 15 amino acids. From germline, CDR1 is MGHRA and CDR2 YSYEKL. This CDR3 is CASSHAGYRDNEQFF. In DNA, the CDR3 is TGCGCCAGCAGCCATGCCGGATACCGGGACAATGAGCAGTTCTTC.

This clone showed up just a few times. V and J are TRBV6-5 and TRBJ1-3; D is ambiguous. Per germline, CDR1 MNHEY and CDR2 SVGAGI. This CDR3 has 15 residues. Trimming took off 0 bases at V and 2 bases at J, with 8 bases between the two ends. The CDR3 DNA reads as TGTGCCAGCAGTTACTCGTTCCAGACTGGAAACACCATATATTTT. The encoded protein is CASSYSFQTGNTIYF.

V and J are TRBV7-2 and TRBJ2-3; 15 nucleotides align to TRBD2. CDR3 length: 19 residues. Germline assignment: CDR1 SGHTA and CDR2 FQGNSA. Trimming removed 4 bases from V and 0 bases from J; junction bases left unmatched: 8. The CDR3 protein is CASSWGRTSGRDSTDTQYF. In DNA, the CDR3 is TGTGCCAGCAGCTGGGGGAGGACTAGCGGGAGGGATAGCACAGATACGCAGTATTTT.

This clone has only a few counts. This chain's CDR3 is CASSQDSLAGVGKTQYF. For the CDR3, the DNA is TGCGCCAGCAGCCAAGATTCGCTAGCGGGAGTCGGAAAGACCCAGTACTTC. The chain recombines TRBV4-1 with TRBJ2-5, with 10 bases aligning to TRBD2. J gave up 6 bases and V 0 bases, and 10 bases lay outside the gene matches. Germline lookup yields CDR1 MGHRA and CDR2 YSYEKL. This CDR3 spans 17 amino acids.

This chain joins TRBV19 and TRBJ1-5; perhaps TRBD1 as D (5 bases). Looked up from germline, CDR1 is LNHDA and CDR2 is SQIVND (reference sequence). Trimming left V 6 bases short and J 2 bases short, with 17 bases between. CDR3 length: 16 residues. In DNA, the CDR3 is TGTGCCAGTAGCCGGGGGGAGGGGCTAGGCAATCAGCCCCAGCATTTT. It encodes CASSRGEGLGNQPQHF.

This clone was seen only a few times. The chain joins TRBV5-1 to TRBJ2-3; D is possibly TRBD2 (5 bases). Germline V lookup: CDR1 SGHRS, CDR2 YFSETQ. The CDR3 contains 12 residues. V was cut by 7 bases and J by 2 bases, with 8 bases left in between. CDR3 loop: CASEGPTDTQYF. CDR3 bases: TGCGCCAGCGAGGGCCCCACAGATACGCAGTATTTT.